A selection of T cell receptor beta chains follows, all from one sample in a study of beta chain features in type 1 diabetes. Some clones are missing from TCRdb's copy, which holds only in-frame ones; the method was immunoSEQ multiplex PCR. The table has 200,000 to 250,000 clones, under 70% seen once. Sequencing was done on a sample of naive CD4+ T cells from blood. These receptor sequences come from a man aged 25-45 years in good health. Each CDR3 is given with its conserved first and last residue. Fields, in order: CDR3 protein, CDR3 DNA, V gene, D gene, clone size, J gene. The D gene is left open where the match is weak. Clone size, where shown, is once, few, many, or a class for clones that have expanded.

CDR3aa: CSVEIGETEQYF
CDR3nt: TGCAGCGTTGAAATCGGAGAGACCGAGCAGTACTTC
v_gene: TRBV29-1
d_gene: -
abundance: -
j_gene: TRBJ2-7

CDR3aa: CASSLDYEQFF
CDR3nt: TGTGCCAGCAGTTTGGATTATGAGCAGTTCTTC
v_gene: TRBV2
d_gene: -
abundance: -
j_gene: TRBJ2-1

CDR3aa: CSSGQGQETQYF
CDR3nt: TGCAGCTCAGGACAGGGCCAAGAGACCCAGTACTTC
v_gene: TRBV29-1
d_gene: TRBD1
abundance: -
j_gene: TRBJ2-5

CDR3aa: CSGSGGAVEQFF
CDR3nt: TGCAGCGGAAGCGGGGGGGCCGTTGAGCAGTTCTTC
v_gene: TRBV29-1
d_gene: TRBD2
abundance: -
j_gene: TRBJ2-1

CDR3aa: CAISDRSETQYF
CDR3nt: TGTGCCATCAGTGACAGATCGGAGACCCAGTACTTC
v_gene: TRBV10-3
d_gene: -
abundance: -
j_gene: TRBJ2-5

CDR3aa: CTSSPTPARSRAYEQFF
CDR3nt: TGCACCAGCAGCCCAACCCCTGCGAGGAGCAGGGCCTATGAGCAGTTCTTC
v_gene: TRBV1
d_gene: -
abundance: -
j_gene: TRBJ2-1

CDR3aa: CASSALAGLSYEQYF
CDR3nt: TGTGCCAGCTCAGCCCTAGCGGGCCTCTCCTACGAGCAGTACTTC
v_gene: TRBV18
d_gene: TRBD2
abundance: -
j_gene: TRBJ2-7

CDR3aa: CASSLDNEQYF
CDR3nt: TGTGCCAGCAGCTTAGATAACGAGCAGTACTTC
v_gene: TRBV7-2
d_gene: -
abundance: -
j_gene: TRBJ2-7

CDR3aa: CASTPRREKRNYEQYF
CDR3nt: TGTGCCAGCACCCCAAGGAGGGAGAAGAGGAACTACGAGCAGTACTTC
v_gene: TRBV21-1
d_gene: -
abundance: -
j_gene: TRBJ2-7

CDR3aa: CASSAGVETQYF
CDR3nt: TGTGCCAGCAGCGCGGGCGTAGAGACCCAGTACTTC
v_gene: TRBV7-2
d_gene: -
abundance: few
j_gene: TRBJ2-5

CDR3aa: CSVETLLMAEQFF
CDR3nt: TGCAGCGTTGAGACTCTCCTAATGGCTGAGCAGTTCTTC
v_gene: TRBV29-1
d_gene: -
abundance: -
j_gene: TRBJ2-1

CDR3aa: CASSKWAGQDGELFF
CDR3nt: TGTGCCAGCTCGAAGTGGGCGGGGCAGGACGGGGAGCTGTTTTTT
v_gene: TRBV7-2
d_gene: -
abundance: -
j_gene: TRBJ2-2

CDR3aa: CALVRGTEIYEQYF
CDR3nt: TGTGCCTTGGTCAGAGGGACAGAAATCTACGAGCAGTACTTC
v_gene: TRBV30
d_gene: TRBD1
abundance: -
j_gene: TRBJ2-7

CDR3aa: CASSGQSTGELFF
CDR3nt: TGTGCCAGCAGTGGACAAAGCACCGGGGAGCTGTTTTTT
v_gene: TRBV2
d_gene: -
abundance: -
j_gene: TRBJ2-2

CDR3aa: CASSLAGGHNEQFF
CDR3nt: TGTGCCAGCAGCTTAGCGGGAGGGCACAATGAGCAGTTCTTC
v_gene: TRBV11-2
d_gene: TRBD2
abundance: once
j_gene: TRBJ2-1

CDR3aa: CASSLKWDQETQYF
CDR3nt: TGTGCCAGCAGCTTGAAGTGGGACCAAGAGACCCAGTACTTC
v_gene: TRBV5-6
d_gene: -
abundance: -
j_gene: TRBJ2-5

CDR3aa: CATSRGTSDTQYF
CDR3nt: TGTGCCACCAGCAGAGGCACTTCAGATACGCAGTATTTT
v_gene: TRBV15
d_gene: -
abundance: -
j_gene: TRBJ2-3

CDR3aa: CASSLSLSGTQYF
CDR3nt: TGTGCCAGCAGTTTATCCTTATCTGGGACCCAGTACTTC
v_gene: TRBV27
d_gene: -
abundance: once
j_gene: TRBJ2-5

CDR3aa: CASSPLVSTASTDTQYF
CDR3nt: TGTGCCAGCTCACCACTGGTGTCAACCGCTAGCACAGATACGCAGTATTTT
v_gene: TRBV18
d_gene: -
abundance: few
j_gene: TRBJ2-3

CDR3aa: CASSPQLDTQYF
CDR3nt: TGTGCCAGCAGCCCTCAACTAGATACGCAGTATTTT
v_gene: TRBV7-2
d_gene: -
abundance: -
j_gene: TRBJ2-3

CDR3aa: CATSRDRRERETQYF
CDR3nt: TGTGCCACCAGCAGAGATCGTAGGGAACGAGAGACCCAGTACTTC
v_gene: TRBV15
d_gene: -
abundance: -
j_gene: TRBJ2-5

CDR3aa: CSVDGEGSSGRHNEQFF
CDR3nt: TGCAGCGTTGATGGAGAGGGCTCTAGCGGGAGGCACAATGAGCAGTTCTTC
v_gene: TRBV29-1
d_gene: TRBD2
abundance: -
j_gene: TRBJ2-1

CDR3aa: CSAWDSLNGYTF
CDR3nt: TGCAGCGCATGGGACAGCCTGAATGGCTACACCTTC
v_gene: TRBV29-1
d_gene: TRBD1
abundance: -
j_gene: TRBJ1-2

CDR3aa: CAWGGTPRAAFF
CDR3nt: TGTGCCTGGGGCGGGACACCCAGGGCGGCTTTCTTT
v_gene: TRBV30
d_gene: -
abundance: -
j_gene: TRBJ1-1